This is a list of T cell receptor beta chains from one sample in a study of early T cells in non-severe SARS-CoV-2 infection. Using its own MiXCR run on the 5' RACE reads, TCRdb lists one record per CDR3 protein. The data contain 90,000 to 120,000 distinct CDR3 sequences, 8.5% to 14% of them singletons. Sequencing was carried out using whole blood. Source of these receptors: an adult who was a healthcare worker with PCR-confirmed SARS-CoV-2 infection or an uninfected control (not recorded which). Each CDR3 is given with its conserved first and last residue. D genes are given only for firm matches. For some rows the clone size is stated as once, few or many, or as a class when expanded; others skip it.

j_call | clone_size | v_call | d_call | cdr3_aa | cdr3_nt
TRBJ2-2 | - | TRBV9 | - | CASSTANTGELFF | TGTGCCAGCAGTACGGCGAACACCGGGGAGCTGTTTTTT
TRBJ2-5 | - | TRBV29-1 | - | CSVGQQETQYF | TGCAGCGTTGGACAGCAAGAGACCCAGTACTTC
TRBJ2-2 | - | TRBV5-1 | - | CASTRDEGHTGELFF | TGCGCCAGCACAAGGGATGAGGGTCACACCGGGGAGCTGTTTTTT
TRBJ1-4 | many | TRBV28 | - | CASSRTSLEGEKLFF | TGTGCCAGCAGTCGTACCTCCCTAGAGGGTGAAAAACTGTTTTTT
TRBJ1-6 | many | TRBV5-1 | - | CASSLFQGTNSPLHF | TGCGCCAGCAGCTTGTTTCAGGGTACAAATTCACCCCTCCACTTT
TRBJ2-7 | - | TRBV4-3 | - | CASSQESGIAYEQYF | TGCGCCAGCAGCCAAGAATCAGGGATTGCCTACGAGCAGTACTTC
TRBJ2-2 | few | TRBV11-2 | - | CASSLAAIQTGGELFF | TGTGCCAGCAGCTTAGCGGCTATCCAGACGGGCGGGGAGCTGTTTTTT
TRBJ2-7 | - | TRBV20-1 | - | CSAREGAYEQYF | TGCAGTGCCCGGGAAGGGGCCTACGAGCAGTACTTC
TRBJ2-1 | - | TRBV20-1 | TRBD2 | CSARDLAGGVINEQFF | TGCAGTGCTAGAGATCTAGCGGGAGGAGTAATTAATGAGCAGTTCTTC
TRBJ1-3 | many | TRBV7-2 | - | CASSLDRGVSGNTIYF | TGTGCCAGCAGCTTAGACAGAGGGGTCTCTGGAAACACCATATATTTT
TRBJ2-1 | many | TRBV5-6 | - | CASSFFGQGFDEQFF | TGTGCCAGCAGCTTTTTTGGGCAGGGCTTCGATGAGCAGTTCTTC
TRBJ2-4 | few | TRBV18 | - | CASSGQLENIQYF | TGTGCCAGCTCCGGACAATTGGAAAACATTCAGTACTTC
TRBJ1-1 | many | TRBV28 | TRBD1 | CASSLGTGTEAFF | TGTGCCAGCAGTTTGGGGACAGGGACCGAAGCTTTCTTT
TRBJ2-7 | - | TRBV12-3/TRBV12-4 | - | CASSLGPLYEQYF | TGTGCCAGCAGCTTGGGGCCCCTCTACGAGCAGTACTTC
TRBJ2-1 | many | TRBV7-7 | TRBD2 | CASSLGEGRDEQFF | TGTGCCAGCAGCTTAGGGGAGGGGAGGGATGAGCAGTTCTTC
TRBJ2-5 | many | TRBV13 | TRBD1 | CASSPRTGETQYF | TGTGCCAGCAGCCCCCGGACAGGGGAGACCCAGTACTTC
TRBJ1-5 | - | TRBV6-1 | - | CASSEASRSNQPQHF | TGTGCCAGCAGTGAAGCCTCCCGGAGCAATCAGCCCCAGCATTTT
TRBJ1-2 | - | TRBV28 | - | CASSSLTASADSGYTF | TGTGCCAGCAGTTCCCTTACAGCCTCCGCCGACTCGGGCTACACCTTC
TRBJ2-1 | - | TRBV7-8 | TRBD2 | CASSLELAGGRYNEQFF | TGTGCCAGCAGCTTAGAGCTAGCGGGAGGGAGGTACAATGAGCAGTTCTTC
TRBJ2-3 | many | TRBV7-8 | TRBD1 | CASSLATGQGTDTQYF | TGTGCCAGCAGCTTAGCCACGGGACAGGGGACAGATACGCAGTATTTT
TRBJ2-7 | - | TRBV25-1 | - | CASSEYVVGGHNYEQYF | TGTGCCAGCAGTGAATATGTTGTGGGGGGCCATAACTACGAGCAGTACTTC
TRBJ2-7 | few | TRBV20-1 | TRBD2 | CSARQLAGPYEQYF | TGCAGTGCTAGACAACTAGCGGGGCCCTACGAGCAGTACTTC
TRBJ2-5 | few | TRBV20-1 | - | CSARTEETQYF | TGCAGTGCGCGGACAGAAGAGACCCAGTACTTC
TRBJ2-3 | few | TRBV5-5 | - | CASSTTGPDTQYF | TGTGCCAGCAGTACCACAGGGCCAGATACGCAGTATTTT
TRBJ1-2 | few | TRBV12-3/TRBV12-4 | - | CASSLDRTYGYTF | TGTGCCAGCAGCCTGGACCGCACCTATGGCTACACCTTC
TRBJ2-6 | once | TRBV4-3 | TRBD1 | CACSQGQGSGANVLTF | TGCGCCTGCAGCCAAGGACAGGGCTCTGGGGCCAACGTCCTGACTTTC
TRBJ2-1 | - | TRBV28 | - | CASSFGGLGGEQFF | TGTGCCAGCAGTTTCGGGGGGCTAGGCGGTGAGCAGTTCTTC
TRBJ1-1 | - | TRBV3-1 | TRBD1 | CASSYTGDTEAFF | TGTGCCAGCAGCTACACAGGGGACACTGAAGCTTTCTTT
TRBJ2-7 | - | TRBV13 | - | CASSARGGLQYEQYF | TGTGCCAGCAGCGCGAGAGGGGGGCTACAATACGAGCAGTACTTC
TRBJ2-4 | many | TRBV20-1 | - | CSTIDGLAKNIQYF | TGCAGTACTATTGACGGGCTAGCCAAAAACATTCAGTACTTC
TRBJ2-1 | many | TRBV28 | - | CASSFWSSNYNEQFF | TGTGCCAGCAGTTTTTGGAGCAGCAACTACAATGAGCAGTTCTTC
TRBJ2-4 | few | TRBV15 | - | CATSRDLGGENIQYF | TGTGCCACCAGCAGAGATTTAGGGGGTGAAAACATTCAGTACTTC
TRBJ1-1 | many | TRBV18 | - | CASSPMANTEAFF | TGTGCCAGCTCACCGATGGCTAACACTGAAGCTTTCTTT
TRBJ2-1 | few | TRBV7-2 | - | CASSYTREQFF | TGTGCCAGCAGCTACACACGTGAGCAGTTCTTC
TRBJ1-4 | few | TRBV11-2 | - | CASSSGRREWSEKLFF | TGTGCCAGCAGCTCCGGGAGAAGGGAATGGAGTGAAAAACTGTTTTTT
TRBJ2-1 | many | TRBV20-1 | - | CSTRDTYNEQFF | TGCAGTACTCGGGACACATACAATGAGCAGTTCTTC
TRBJ2-1 | large | TRBV30 | TRBD2 | CAWSSSGGNEQFF | TGTGCCTGGAGTTCTAGCGGGGGCAATGAGCAGTTCTTC
TRBJ2-3 | few | TRBV5-4 | - | CACRRDTDTQYF | TGTGCCTGCCGGAGGGACACAGATACGCAGTATTTT
TRBJ2-5 | few | TRBV3-1 | - | CASSQRYQETQYF | TGTGCCAGCAGCCAAAGGTACCAAGAGACCCAGTACTTC
TRBJ2-2 | many | TRBV6-6 | - | CASSERAGELFF | TGTGCCAGCAGTGAGCGGGCCGGGGAGCTGTTTTTT
TRBJ2-1 | once | TRBV29-1 | TRBD2 | CSVEEWSGRAGEQFF | TGCAGCGTTGAAGAATGGAGCGGGAGGGCCGGAGAGCAGTTCTTC